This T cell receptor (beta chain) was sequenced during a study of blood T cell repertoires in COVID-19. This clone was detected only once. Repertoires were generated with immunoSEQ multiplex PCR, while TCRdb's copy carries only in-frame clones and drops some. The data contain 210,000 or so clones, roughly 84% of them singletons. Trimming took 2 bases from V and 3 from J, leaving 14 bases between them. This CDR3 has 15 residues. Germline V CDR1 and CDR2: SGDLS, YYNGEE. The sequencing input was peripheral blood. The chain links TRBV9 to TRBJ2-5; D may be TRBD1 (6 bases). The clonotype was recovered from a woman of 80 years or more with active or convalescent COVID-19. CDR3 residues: CASSVSGTREETQYF. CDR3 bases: TGTGCCAGCAGCGTTTCCGGGACAAGGGAAGAGACCCAGTACTTC.